These 32 T cell receptor beta chains were all obtained from the same sample, sequenced in a study of blood T cell repertoires in COVID-19. Here immunoSEQ multiplex PCR was the method, and the copy in TCRdb shows in-frame clones only, minus some. The sample records about 150,000 clones, roughly 90% being singletons. Sequencing input: PBMCs or T cells enriched from blood (not recorded which). The receptors come from a man between 45 and 60 years old who had recovered from COVID-19.

V usage is TRBV9 and J usage is TRBJ1-6; D is perhaps TRBD1 (5 bases). Trimming left V 4 bases short and J 8 bases short, with 19 bases between. The CDR3 extends over 16 amino acids. In germline, CDR1 is SGDLS, CDR2 YYNGEE. The DNA of the CDR3 is TGTGCCAGCAGCCCCGGTGTTCGCGTAGGGGATTCACCCCTCCACTTT. Translating gives CASSPGVRVGDSPLHF.

V usage is TRBV5-8 and J usage is TRBJ1-1; D not resolved. The germline CDR1 and CDR2 sequences are SGHTS and YDEGEE. V was cut by 5 bases and J by 0 bases, with 8 bases left in between. This CDR3 region has 13 residues. CDR3 in amino acids: CASRLHLNTEAFF. The CDR3, as DNA: TGTGCCAGCAGACTACACCTGAACACTGAAGCTTTCTTT.

V is TRBV24-1 and J is TRBJ2-3, with TRBD2 identical over 7 bases. Germline-derived CDR1 and CDR2 are KGHDR and SFDVKD. This CDR3 comprises 14 residues. V dropped 6 bases and J dropped 3; count of bases not matched to a gene: 5. The CDR3 DNA reads as TGTGCCACCAGTCGCCGGGGAGGGACAGATACGCAGTATTTT. Translating gives CATSRRGGTDTQYF.

The gene calls are TRBV28 and TRBJ1-2; D uncertain. V lost 3 bases to trimming and J lost 6 bases, with 2 bases between them. This CDR3 region has 10 residues. Germline CDR1 is MDHEN and CDR2 is SYDVKM. CDR3 sequence (DNA): TGTGCCAGCAGTTTTAATGGCTACACCTTC. Translation: CASSFNGYTF.

This clone appeared once. The V call is TRBV15, the J call TRBJ1-5; maybe TRBD1 (6 bases). Germline CDR1 and CDR2: LNHNV and YYDKDF (reference sequence). V was trimmed by 0 bases and J by 11 bases, leaving 20 bases between them. The CDR3 is made up of 16 amino acids. The CDR3 coding sequence is TGTGCCACCAGCAGAGATTTGGATACAGGGTTTGAAGCCCAGCATTTT. It specifies CATSRDLDTGFEAQHF.

The genes are TRBV12-3 or TRBV12-4 and TRBJ1-6; D uncertain. V lost 5 bases and J 7 bases, leaving 3 bases between the germline ends. The CDR3 spans 11 residues. This CDR3 is CASSRNSPLHF. The CDR3 bases are TGTGCCAGCAGTCGGAATTCACCCCTCCACTTT.

V gene TRBV5-4 combines with J gene TRBJ1-1; 10 positions agree with TRBD1. The J segment lost 6 bases and the V segment lost 4 bases, leaving 6 bases of the junction unmatched. Germline V CDR1 and CDR2: SGHNT, YYREEE (reference sequence). The CDR3 contains 14 residues. CDR3 DNA sequence: TGTGCCAGCAGCATCGGACAGGGGGGAGCTGAAGCTTTCTTT. This translates into CASSIGQGGAEAFF.

V is TRBV18 and J is TRBJ2-2, with 14 bases identical to TRBD2. Losses at the gene ends were 2 bases for V and 5 bases for J; bases not matched to a gene: 4. CDR3 length equals 17 residues. The germline CDR1 and CDR2 sequences are KGHSH and LQKENI. This CDR3 is CASSPTGTSGGTGELFF. The CDR3 bases are TGTGCCAGCTCACCAACTGGGACTAGCGGGGGAACCGGGGAGCTGTTTTTT.

The chain recombines TRBV6-6 with TRBJ1-1, with no clear D. CDR3 size: 16 residues. CDR1 MNHNY and CDR2 SVGAGI come from the germline V gene (reference sequence). Trimming left V 7 bases short and J 0 bases short, with 18 bases between. In DNA, the CDR3 is TGTGCCAGCAAGGTAGGCGGGGAAGGCGTGAACACTGAAGCTTTCTTT. Residues: CASKVGGEGVNTEAFF.

This chain connects TRBV6-5 to TRBJ2-2; the D gene is possibly TRBD2 (6 bases). V lost 4 bases and J 8 bases, leaving 14 bases between the germline ends. Germline CDR1 reads MNHEY; CDR2 reads SVGAGI. The CDR3 sequence is 14 residues long. CDR3 nucleotides: TGTGCCAGCAGTTTTAGCAGGGCGGGAGGGGAGCTGTTTTTT. This sequence encodes CASSFSRAGGELFF.

J is TRBJ2-1 and V is TRBV14, with TRBD2 identical over 14 bases. The CDR3 runs to 15 residues. With 6 bases clipped from V and 11 bases from J, the junction kept 9 bases outside the gene matches. Germline-derived CDR1 and CDR2 are SGHDN and FVKESK. The CDR3 DNA follows: TGTGCCAGCAGGCCTAAGACTAGCGGGAGGGGTAAGCAGTTCTTC. This encodes CASRPKTSGRGKQFF.

The V call is TRBV3-1 (or the pseudogene TRBV3-2), the J call TRBJ1-5; D perhaps matches TRBD1 (6 bases). Trimming pared 4 bases from V and 7 bases from J, leaving 11 bases between. CDR3 length: 13 amino acids. Germline V gene sequence: CDR1 LGHDT, CDR2 YNNKEL (reference sequence). DNA of the CDR3: TGTGCCAGCAGCCCTCCGGGGGGCCAGCCCCAGCATTTT. It codes for CASSPPGGQPQHF.

This clone was found once. This sequence joins TRBV2 and TRBJ1-2; 8 nucleotides match TRBD1. After removal of 6 bases from V and 8 bases from J, the junction contained 8 bases not matched to a gene. CDR3 length equals 13 residues. Germline CDR1 reads SNHLY; CDR2 reads FYNNEI. As DNA, the CDR3 is TGTGCCAGCAGCCTCGACAGGGGAGGCGGCTACACCTTC. It yields the protein CASSLDRGGGYTF.

This rearrangement joins TRBV15 to TRBJ1-5, with TRBD1 identical over 7 bases. Germline V CDR1 and CDR2: LNHNV, YYDKDF (reference sequence). V shed 1 base and J 4 bases; nucleotides not matched to a gene: 10. CDR3 size: 17 residues. The CDR3 bases are TGTGCCACCAGCAGAGCCCCCGTAGGGGGCTGGAATCAGCCCCAGCATTTT. Residues: CATSRAPVGGWNQPQHF.

This clone was counted only a few times. The chain has TRBV9 and TRBJ1-1; D is unclear. This CDR3 region has 13 residues. Germline V gene data show CDR1 as SGDLS and CDR2 as YYNGEE. Trimming left V 0 bases short and J 5 bases short, with 8 bases between. The chain's CDR3 is CASSVVPGTEAFF. The CDR3 DNA reads TGTGCCAGCAGCGTAGTCCCGGGGACTGAAGCTTTCTTT.

As DNA, the CDR3 is TGTGCCAGCTCACCAGCGGTCCGGAACACTGAAGCTTTCTTT. This translates into CASSPAVRNTEAFF. The chain carries TRBV18 and TRBJ1-1; D not resolved. Germline-derived CDR1 and CDR2 are KGHSH and LQKENI. This CDR3 comprises 14 residues. The V end lost 2 bases, the J end lost 1 base, and 8 bases lay between the germline ends.

DNA for the CDR3: TGTGCCAGCAGCTTAAATGGGGCAAATTCACCCCTCCACTTT. It codes for CASSLNGANSPLHF. The chain recombines TRBV7-9 with TRBJ1-6; tentatively, D is TRBD1 (5 bases). Germline loops: CDR1 SEHNR, CDR2 FQNEAQ (reference sequence). The V end was cut by 2 bases, the J end by 7 bases, with 9 bases between. This CDR3 contains 14 residues.

On this clone: A junction boundary mismatches the germline segment, possibly from a read error. The chain carries TRBV19 and TRBJ2-4; weak D call: TRBD2 (6 bases). Germline V gene sequence: CDR1 LNHDA, CDR2 SQIVND (reference sequence). The CDR3 totals 9 residues. This CDR3 reads CASSRDCSF. The CDR3 DNA reads TGTGCCAGTAGTAGGGACTGCTCATTC.

The chain recombines TRBV28 with TRBJ2-7; D is ambiguous. The germline V gene encodes CDR1 MDHEN and CDR2 SYDVKM. Trimming cost V 0 bases and J 0 bases, with 6 bases left between them. The CDR3 consists of 14 residues. The CDR3 sequence: CASSLWASSYEQYF. For the CDR3, the DNA is TGTGCCAGCAGTTTATGGGCCAGCTCCTACGAGCAGTACTTC.

CDR3 in amino acids: CASSQERAGGFRFGYTF. The CDR3 DNA is TGCGCCAGCAGCCAAGAAAGAGCAGGGGGCTTTCGGTTTGGCTACACCTTC. This chain joins TRBV4-3 and TRBJ1-2, with TRBD1 identical over 8 bases. This CDR3 comprises 17 residues. The J segment lost 7 bases and the V segment lost 0 bases, leaving 13 bases of the junction unmatched. CDR1 and CDR2 (germline): LGHNA, YSLEER.

This CDR3 is CASSPGRGYTEAFF. The CDR3 nucleotides are TGTGCCAGCAGCCCAGGCAGGGGATACACTGAAGCTTTCTTT. The genes are TRBV4-2 and TRBJ1-1, with D perhaps TRBD1 (6 bases). Trimming took 4 bases from V and 3 from J, leaving 12 bases between them. The CDR3 totals 14 residues. Germline V lookup: CDR1 LGHNA, CDR2 YNFKEQ.

This clone was counted once. The genes are TRBV6-4 and TRBJ1-1; D ambiguous. The CDR3 length is 13 residues. Germline V lookup: CDR1 MRHNA, CDR2 SNTAGT. The V gene lost 0 bases and the J gene lost 3 bases, with 5 bases spanning the gap. CDR3 coding DNA: TGTGCCAGCAGTGACTCAGAGTACACTGAAGCTTTCTTT. Its translation is CASSDSEYTEAFF.

This chain joins TRBV3-1 (or the pseudogene TRBV3-2) and TRBJ1-2; maybe TRBD1 (6 bases). V was shortened by 8 bases and J by 8 bases, with 15 bases between the two germline ends. The CDR3 spans 12 residues. The germline V gene has CDR1 LGHDT and CDR2 YNNKEL (reference sequence). This CDR3 reads CASSAGAQGYTF. CDR3 DNA sequence: TGTGCCAGCTCGGCGGGGGCTCAAGGCTACACCTTC.

This clone turned up a few times. The chain links TRBV11-2 to TRBJ1-6; D gene unclear. The CDR3 covers 16 residues. The germline V gene encodes CDR1 SGHAT and CDR2 FQNNGV. V was shortened by 4 bases and J by 16 bases, with 26 bases between the two germline ends. The CDR3 DNA follows: TGTGCCAGCAGCTCTTATACCGGGCCGATCGGGAATATTCTCCACTTT. It specifies CASSSYTGPIGNILHF.

The rearrangement joins TRBV2 to TRBJ1-2, with 8 bases aligning to TRBD1. Looked up from germline, CDR1 is SNHLY and CDR2 is FYNNEI. The CDR3 runs to 13 residues. Trimming at V came to 8 bases and at J to 3 bases, leaving 5 bases not matched to a gene. The CDR3 nucleotides read TGTGCCAGCTCGACAGGGGCACACTATGGCTACACCTTC. Translated, it gives CASSTGAHYGYTF. Supplemented by reference TRBV2 and TRBJ1-2, the full variable domain reads EPEVTQTPSHQVTQMGQEVILRCVPISNHLYFYWYRQILGQKVEFLVSFYNNEISEKSEIFDDQFSVERPDGSNFTLKIRSTKLEDSAMYFCASSTGAHYGYTFGSGTRLTVV.

The J gene is TRBJ1-4, the V gene TRBV10-2; the D gene is possibly TRBD1 (6 bases). This CDR3 is 13 amino acids long. V was pared by 6 bases and J by 8 bases, with 13 bases between. The germline gives CDR1 WSHSY, CDR2 SAAADI. CDR3 region: CASRGGKGEKLFF. The CDR3 DNA reads as TGCGCCAGCAGAGGGGGAAAGGGGGAAAAACTGTTTTTT.

This clone showed up just a few times. The V and J genes are TRBV2 and TRBJ2-3; tentatively, D is TRBD1 (5 bases). Between the trimmed V and J ends, which lost 7 bases and 4 bases, there was a span of 33 bases. Per germline, CDR1 SNHLY and CDR2 FYNNEI. The CDR3 runs to 20 residues. CDR3: CASTPGLGASHKSRADTQYF. CDR3 nucleotide sequence: TGTGCCAGCACCCCCGGGCTTGGGGCTTCGCACAAATCCCGTGCAGATACGCAGTATTTT.

The chain combines TRBV18 with TRBJ1-1; 8 nucleotides match TRBD1. The CDR3 contains 14 residues. Germline assignment: CDR1 KGHSH and CDR2 LQKENI. The trim removed 8 bases at V and 1 base at J, leaving 6 bases unmatched. The CDR3 sequence: CASTDQGANTEAFF. DNA for the CDR3: TGTGCCAGCACCGACCAGGGGGCGAACACTGAAGCTTTCTTT. Full variable domain (outside the CDR3, taken from reference TRBV18 and TRBJ1-1): NAGVMQNPRHLVRRRGQEARLRCSPMKGHSHVYWYRQLPEEGLKFMVYLQKENIIDESGMPKERFSAEFPKEGPSILRIQQVVRGDSAAYFCASTDQGANTEAFFGQGTRLTVV.

The V call is TRBV11-2, the J call TRBJ1-1; 11 bases are shared with TRBD1. Germline-derived CDR1 and CDR2 are SGHAT and FQNNGV. The V gene end was trimmed by 4 bases and the J gene end by 5 bases; junction bases not matched to a gene: 12. The CDR3 extends over 17 amino acids. The CDR3 reads CASSSWGLRDRGTEAFF. The CDR3 region has the DNA TGTGCCAGCAGCTCATGGGGACTTCGGGACAGGGGGACTGAAGCTTTCTTT.

This clone was observed a single time. The chain recombines TRBV10-3 with TRBJ1-5; 9 nucleotides align to TRBD1. With V trimmed by 6 bases and J by 6 bases, 6 bases remained unmatched. This CDR3 is 14 amino acids long. Germline V gives CDR1 ENHRY, CDR2 SYGVKD. Here the CDR3 reads CAIREGQGGQPQHF. The CDR3 nucleotides are TGTGCCATCAGGGAGGGACAGGGAGGTCAGCCCCAGCATTTT.

This chain uses TRBV5-1 with TRBJ1-1, with 9 bases fitting TRBD1. The CDR3 length is 14 residues. From germline, CDR1 is SGHRS and CDR2 YFSETQ. Trimming removed 1 base from V and 7 bases from J; junction bases left unmatched: 5. CDR3 in amino acids: CASSLWGQGIEAFF. For the CDR3, the DNA is TGCGCCAGCAGCTTGTGGGGACAGGGAATTGAAGCTTTCTTT.

The chain uses TRBV28 and TRBJ1-2, with 9 bases matching TRBD1. J was trimmed by 4 bases and V by 6 bases; bases with no gene match: 6. The germline V gene encodes CDR1 MDHEN and CDR2 SYDVKM. There are 14 residues in the CDR3. CDR3 DNA: TGTGCCAGCAGCCCGGACAGGGGAACCTATGGCTACACCTTC. Translating gives CASSPDRGTYGYTF.